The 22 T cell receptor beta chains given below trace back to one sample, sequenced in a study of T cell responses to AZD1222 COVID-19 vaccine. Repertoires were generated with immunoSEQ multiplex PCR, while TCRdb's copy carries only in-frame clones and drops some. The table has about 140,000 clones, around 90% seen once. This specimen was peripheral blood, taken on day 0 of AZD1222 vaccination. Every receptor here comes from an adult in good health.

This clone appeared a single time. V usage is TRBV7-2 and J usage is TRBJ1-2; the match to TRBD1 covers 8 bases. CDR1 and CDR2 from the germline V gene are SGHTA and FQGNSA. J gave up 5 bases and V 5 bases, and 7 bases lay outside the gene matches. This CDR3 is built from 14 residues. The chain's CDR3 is CASSPGQGGYGYTF. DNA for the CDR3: TGTGCCAGCAGCCCTGGACAGGGAGGGTATGGCTACACCTTC.

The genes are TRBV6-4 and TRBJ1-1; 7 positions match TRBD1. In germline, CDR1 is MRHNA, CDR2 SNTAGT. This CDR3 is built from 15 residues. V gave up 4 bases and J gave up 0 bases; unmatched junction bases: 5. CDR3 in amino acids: CASSAKTGMNTEAFF. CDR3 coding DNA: TGTGCCAGCAGTGCCAAGACAGGGATGAACACTGAAGCTTTCTTT.

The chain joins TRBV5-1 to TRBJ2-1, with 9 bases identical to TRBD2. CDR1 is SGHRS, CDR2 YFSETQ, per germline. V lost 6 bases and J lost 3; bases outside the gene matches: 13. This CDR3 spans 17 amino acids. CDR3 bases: TGCGCCAGCACCCAGGGTGGCGGGAGGGTTAGCTACAATGAGCAGTTCTTC. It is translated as CASTQGGGRVSYNEQFF.

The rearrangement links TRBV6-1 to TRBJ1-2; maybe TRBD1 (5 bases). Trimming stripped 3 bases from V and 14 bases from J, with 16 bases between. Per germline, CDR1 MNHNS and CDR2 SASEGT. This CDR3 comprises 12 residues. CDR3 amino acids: CASSDGGNTGTF. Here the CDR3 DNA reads TGTGCCAGCAGTGATGGGGGTAACACGGGGACCTTC.

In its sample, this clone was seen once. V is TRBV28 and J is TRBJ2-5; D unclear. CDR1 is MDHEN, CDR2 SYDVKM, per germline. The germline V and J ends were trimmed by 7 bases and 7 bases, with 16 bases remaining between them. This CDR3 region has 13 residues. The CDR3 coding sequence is TGTGCCAGCACCGTAGACGGTTTGCCGACCCAGTACTTC. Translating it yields CASTVDGLPTQYF. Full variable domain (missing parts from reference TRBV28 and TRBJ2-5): DVKVTQSSRYLVKRTGEKVFLECVQDMDHENMFWYRQDPGLGLRLIYFSYDVKMKEKGDIPEGYSVSREKKERFSLILESASTNQTSMYLCASTVDGLPTQYFGPGTRLLVL.

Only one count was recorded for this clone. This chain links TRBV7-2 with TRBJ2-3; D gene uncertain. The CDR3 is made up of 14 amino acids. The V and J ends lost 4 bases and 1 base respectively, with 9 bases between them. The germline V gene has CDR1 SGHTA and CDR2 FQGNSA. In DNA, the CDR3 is TGTGCCAGCAGCTCCATACGGGGCACAGATACGCAGTATTTT. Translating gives CASSSIRGTDTQYF.

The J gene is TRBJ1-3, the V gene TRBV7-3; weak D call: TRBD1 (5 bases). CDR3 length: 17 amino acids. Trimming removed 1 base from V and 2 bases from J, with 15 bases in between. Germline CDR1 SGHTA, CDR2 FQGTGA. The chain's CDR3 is CASSLNQGPGAGNTIYF. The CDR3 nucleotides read TGTGCCAGCAGCTTAAATCAGGGACCAGGAGCTGGAAACACCATATATTTT. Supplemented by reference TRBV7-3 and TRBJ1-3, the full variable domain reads GAGVSQTPSNKVTEKGKYVELRCDPISGHTALYWYRQSLGQGPEFLIYFQGTGAADDSGLPNDRFFAVRPEGSVSTLKIQRTERGDSAVYLCASSLNQGPGAGNTIYFGEGSWLTVV.

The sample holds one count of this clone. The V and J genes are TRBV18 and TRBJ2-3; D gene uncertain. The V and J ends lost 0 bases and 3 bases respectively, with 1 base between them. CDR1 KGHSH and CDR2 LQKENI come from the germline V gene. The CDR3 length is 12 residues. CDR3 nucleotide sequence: TGTGCCAGCTCACCACCAACAGATACGCAGTATTTT. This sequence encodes CASSPPTDTQYF.

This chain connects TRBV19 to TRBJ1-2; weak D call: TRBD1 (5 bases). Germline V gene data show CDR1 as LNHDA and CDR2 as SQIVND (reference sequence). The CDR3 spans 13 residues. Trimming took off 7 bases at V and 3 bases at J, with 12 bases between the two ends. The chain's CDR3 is CASTRVADYGYTF. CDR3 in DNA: TGTGCCAGTACCAGGGTCGCGGACTATGGCTACACCTTC.

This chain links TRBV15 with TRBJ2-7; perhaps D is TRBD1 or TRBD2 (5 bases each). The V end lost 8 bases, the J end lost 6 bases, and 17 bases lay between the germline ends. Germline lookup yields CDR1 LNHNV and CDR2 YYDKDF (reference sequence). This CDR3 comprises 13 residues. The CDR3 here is CATGRGRPGEQYF. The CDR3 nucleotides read TGTGCCACCGGCCGGGGACGCCCGGGCGAGCAGTACTTC.

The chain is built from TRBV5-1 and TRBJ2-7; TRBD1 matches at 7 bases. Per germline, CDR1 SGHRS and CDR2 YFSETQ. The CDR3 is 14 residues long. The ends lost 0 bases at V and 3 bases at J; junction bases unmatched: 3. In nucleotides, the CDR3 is TGCGCCAGCAGCTTGGACGCAGGGGGCTACGAGCAGTACTTC. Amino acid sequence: CASSLDAGGYEQYF.

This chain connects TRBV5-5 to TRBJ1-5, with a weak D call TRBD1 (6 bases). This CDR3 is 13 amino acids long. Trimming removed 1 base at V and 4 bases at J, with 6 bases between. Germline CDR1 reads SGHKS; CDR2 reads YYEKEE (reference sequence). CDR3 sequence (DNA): TGTGCCAGCAGCTTGAGGGGGAATCAGCCCCAGCATTTT. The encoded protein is CASSLRGNQPQHF. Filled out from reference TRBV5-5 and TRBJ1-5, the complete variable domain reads DAGVTQSPTHLIKTRGQQVTLRCSPISGHKSVSWYQQVLGQGPQFIFQYYEKEERGRGNFPDRFSARQFPNYSSELNVNALLLGDSALYLCASSLRGNQPQHFGDGTRLSIL.

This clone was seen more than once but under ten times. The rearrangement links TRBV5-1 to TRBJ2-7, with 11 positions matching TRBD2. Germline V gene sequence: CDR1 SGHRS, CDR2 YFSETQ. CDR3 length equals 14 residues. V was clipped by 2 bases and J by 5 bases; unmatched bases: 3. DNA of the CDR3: TGCGCCAGCAGCTTAACTAGCGGGAGTGACGAGCAGTACTTC. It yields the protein CASSLTSGSDEQYF.

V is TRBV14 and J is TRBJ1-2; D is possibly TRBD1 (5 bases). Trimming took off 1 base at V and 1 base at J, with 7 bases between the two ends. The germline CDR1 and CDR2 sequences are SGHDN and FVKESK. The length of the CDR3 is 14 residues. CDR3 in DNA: TGTGCCAGCAGCCAAGTTGGACATAACTATGGCTACACCTTC. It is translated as CASSQVGHNYGYTF. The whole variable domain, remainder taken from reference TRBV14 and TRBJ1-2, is EAGVTQFPSHSVIEKGQTVTLRCDPISGHDNLYWYRRVMGKEIKFLLHFVKESKQDESGMPNNRFLAERTGGTYSTLKVQPAELEDSGVYFCASSQVGHNYGYTFGSGTRLTVV.

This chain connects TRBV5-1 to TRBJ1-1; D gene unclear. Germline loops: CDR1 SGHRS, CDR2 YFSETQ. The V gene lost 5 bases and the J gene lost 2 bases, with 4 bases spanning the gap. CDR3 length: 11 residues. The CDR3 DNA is TGCGCCAGCAGAGAAAACACTGAAGCTTTCTTT. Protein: CASRENTEAFF.

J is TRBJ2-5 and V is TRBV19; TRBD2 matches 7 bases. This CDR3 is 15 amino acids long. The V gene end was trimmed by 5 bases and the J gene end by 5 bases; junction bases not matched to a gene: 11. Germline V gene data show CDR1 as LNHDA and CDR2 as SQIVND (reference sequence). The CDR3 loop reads CASSPLGGEGETQYF. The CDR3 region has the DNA TGTGCCAGTAGTCCCCTTGGAGGGGAGGGGGAGACCCAGTACTTC.

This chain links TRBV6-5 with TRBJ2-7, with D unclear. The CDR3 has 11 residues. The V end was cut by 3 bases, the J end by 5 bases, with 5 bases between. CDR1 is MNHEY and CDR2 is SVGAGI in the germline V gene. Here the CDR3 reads CASSYVNEQYF. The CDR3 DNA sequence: TGTGCCAGCAGTTATGTCAACGAGCAGTACTTC.

The CDR3 DNA sequence: TGTGCCAGCAGTTGGACAGGGGGCATCGAGCAGTACTTC. It codes for CASSWTGGIEQYF. V usage is TRBV12-3 or TRBV12-4 and J usage is TRBJ2-7; TRBD1 agrees at 11 bases. CDR3 length: 13 residues. With 4 bases clipped from V and 6 bases from J, the junction kept 2 bases outside the gene matches.

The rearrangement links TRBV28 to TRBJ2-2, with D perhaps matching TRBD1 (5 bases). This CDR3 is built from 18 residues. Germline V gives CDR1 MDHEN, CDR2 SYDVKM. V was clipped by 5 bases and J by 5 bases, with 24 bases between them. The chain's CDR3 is CASSPVTVRETLTGELFF. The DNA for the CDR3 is TGTGCCAGCAGTCCTGTGACAGTTCGCGAGACCTTAACCGGGGAGCTGTTTTTT.

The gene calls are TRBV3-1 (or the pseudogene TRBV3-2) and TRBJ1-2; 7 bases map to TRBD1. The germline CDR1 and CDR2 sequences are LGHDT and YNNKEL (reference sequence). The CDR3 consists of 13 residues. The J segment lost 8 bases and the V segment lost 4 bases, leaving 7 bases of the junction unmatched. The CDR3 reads CASSPNRGGGYTF. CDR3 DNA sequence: TGTGCCAGCAGCCCCAACAGGGGCGGCGGCTACACCTTC.

CDR3 loop: CASSSLGGLINEKLFF. The CDR3 bases are TGTGCCAGCAGCTCTCTGGGGGGGCTAATCAATGAAAAACTGTTTTTT. The chain has TRBV11-2 and TRBJ1-4, with a tentative D call TRBD1 (6 bases). The germline CDR1 and CDR2 sequences are SGHAT and FQNNGV. Trimming took off 4 bases at V and 5 bases at J, with 17 bases between the two ends. The CDR3 has 16 amino acids.

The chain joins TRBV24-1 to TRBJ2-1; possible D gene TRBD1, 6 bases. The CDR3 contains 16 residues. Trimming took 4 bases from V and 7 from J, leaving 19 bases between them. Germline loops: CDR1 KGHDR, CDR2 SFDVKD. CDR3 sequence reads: CATSDRTAVTGNEQFF. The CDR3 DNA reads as TGTGCCACCAGTGACCGCACCGCTGTAACAGGGAATGAGCAGTTCTTC.